This TCR beta chain is from a study of CD8 T cells in Susac syndrome. Study findings and constraints: The TCR sequencing and HLA analysis in the study involved a relatively small number of individuals, as the study acknowledged.

On this clonotype: Its antigen is as yet unknown.

Random-hexamer reverse transcription was applied to about 0.45 to 1 ug RNA. TCRdb re-analysed the immunoSEQ multiplex PCR reads in MiXCR, keeping a single row per CDR3 protein. The data show roughly 120,000 distinct CDR3 sequences, around 94% seen once. The multiple sclerosis controls were treatment-naive patients affected by stable or active relapsing-remitting disease. Negative isolation yielded CD4+ and CD8+ T cells, and FACS enriched TEMRA cells. V was cut by 4 bases and J by 7 bases, with 10 bases left in between. The CDR3 is made up of 12 amino acids. Germline lookup yields CDR1 LNHDA and CDR2 SQIVND (reference sequence).

The J gene is TRBJ1-2, the V gene TRBV19; D is unclear. Sequencing was performed on CD4+ T cells from PBMCs. The clonotype comes from a human donor with multiple sclerosis. In DNA, the CDR3 is TGTGCCAGTAGTAAAACTTCGGGTGGCTACACCTTC. Its translation is CASSKTSGGYTF. The full variable domain, rest sourced from reference TRBV19 and TRBJ1-2, is DGGITQSPKYLFRKEGQNVTLSCEQNLNHDAMYWYRQDPGQGLRLIYYSQIVNDFQKGDIAEGYSVSREKKESFPLTVTSAQKNPTAFYLCASSKTSGGYTFGSGTRLTVV.